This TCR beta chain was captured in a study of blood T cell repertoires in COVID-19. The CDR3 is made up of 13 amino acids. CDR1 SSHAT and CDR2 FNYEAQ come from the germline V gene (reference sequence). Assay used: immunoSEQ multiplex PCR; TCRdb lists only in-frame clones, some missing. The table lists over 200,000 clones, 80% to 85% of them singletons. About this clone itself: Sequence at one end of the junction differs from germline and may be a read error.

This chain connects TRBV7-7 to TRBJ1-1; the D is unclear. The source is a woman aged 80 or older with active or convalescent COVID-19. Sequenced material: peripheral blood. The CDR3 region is CASSLARHTEAFF. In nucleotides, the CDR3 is TGTGCTAGCAGCTTAGCGCGGCACACTGAAGCTTTCTTT. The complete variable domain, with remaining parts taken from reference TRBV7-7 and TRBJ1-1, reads GAGVSQSPRYKVTKRGQDVTLRCDPISSHATLYWYQQALGQGPEFLTYFNYEAQPDKSGLPSDRFSAERPEGSISTLTIQRTEQRDSAMYRCASSLARHTEAFFGQGTRLTVV.